These T cell receptor beta chains were read from a single sample in a study of technical replicates of blood from a handful of donors. Measured with immunoSEQ multiplex PCR; TCRdb has only the in-frame clones, and not every one. The sample has 75,000 or so clones, 95% seen once. The sample consisted of T cells isolated from PBMCs. The receptors stem from a human donor in good health. CDR3s include the opening cysteine and the closing phenylalanine or tryptophan. D genes are given only for firm matches. For some rows the clone size is stated as once, few or many, or as a class when expanded; others skip it.

D: -; V: TRBV6-5; size: -; J: TRBJ2-1; DNA: TGTGCCAGCAGTTACATCACACGAGGTTACAATGAGCAGTTCTTC; CDR3: CASSYITRGYNEQFF
D: TRBD1; V: TRBV6-5; size: -; J: TRBJ1-2; DNA: TGTGCCAGCAGTTACTCAGGGGGCGACTATGGCTACACCTTC; CDR3: CASSYSGGDYGYTF
D: TRBD1; V: TRBV5-1; size: -; J: TRBJ1-1; DNA: TGCGCCAGCAGCTTCGGTCTCCGCCAGGGGGCCACTGAAGCTTTCTTT; CDR3: CASSFGLRQGATEAFF
D: TRBD2; V: TRBV5-6; size: -; J: TRBJ2-5; DNA: TGTGCCAGCAGCTTGCGTCTAGGGGGACTAGCGGGAGAGACCCAGTACTTC; CDR3: CASSLRLGGLAGETQYF
D: TRBD1; V: TRBV14; size: -; J: TRBJ2-7; DNA: TGTGCCAGCAGCCATAAAGCAGGGGGCCTTCCGAGCTCCTACGAGCAGTACTTC; CDR3: CASSHKAGGLPSSYEQYF
D: TRBD2; V: TRBV4-1; size: -; J: TRBJ2-5; DNA: TGCGCCAGCAGACACGGCGGGGGGAAAACAGGGGAGACCCAGTACTTC; CDR3: CASRHGGGKTGETQYF
D: -; V: TRBV7-9; size: -; J: TRBJ2-7; DNA: TGTGCCAGCAGCTTAGAGAAACTGGAGCAGTACTTC; CDR3: CASSLEKLEQYF
D: -; V: TRBV28; size: -; J: TRBJ2-3; DNA: TGTGCCAGCAGTTCTACAGGGTTGGATACGCAGTATTTT; CDR3: CASSSTGLDTQYF
D: -; V: TRBV29-1; size: -; J: TRBJ2-7; DNA: TGCAGCGTTGTGATCCCTAGCCCGGGGGAGCAGTACTTC; CDR3: CSVVIPSPGEQYF
D: TRBD1; V: TRBV18; size: -; J: TRBJ1-1; DNA: TGTGCCAGCTCACCTGGGACAGTGAACACTGAAGCTTTCTTT; CDR3: CASSPGTVNTEAFF
D: TRBD2; V: TRBV10-3; size: once; J: TRBJ2-5; DNA: TGTGCCATCAGTGAGTCTTGGACTAGCGGGGATGAGTTAGAGACCCAGTACTTC; CDR3: CAISESWTSGDELETQYF
D: -; V: TRBV15; size: -; J: TRBJ2-7; DNA: TGTGCCACCAGCAGAGACCTATCAGGGGTCGAGCAGTACTTC; CDR3: CATSRDLSGVEQYF
D: TRBD2; V: TRBV7-9; size: -; J: TRBJ2-1; DNA: TGTGCCAGCATTGCGGCGGGAGATGAGCAGTTCTTC; CDR3: CASIAAGDEQFF
D: -; V: TRBV9; size: few; J: TRBJ2-1; DNA: TGTGCCAGCAGCGCCTCGCTCCCGGGTGAGCAGTTCTTC; CDR3: CASSASLPGEQFF
D: -; V: TRBV5-4; size: -; J: TRBJ2-2; DNA: TGTGCCAGCAGAGCAATGGGGGGAGGGAACACCGGGGAGCTGTTTTTT; CDR3: CASRAMGGGNTGELFF
D: -; V: TRBV11-3; size: -; J: TRBJ2-5; DNA: TGTGCCAGCAGCTTATCTGAGACCCAGTACTTC; CDR3: CASSLSETQYF
D: TRBD1; V: TRBV19; size: -; J: TRBJ2-1; DNA: TGTGCCAGTAGAGCCGGGACAGAAAACAATGAGCAGTTCTTC; CDR3: CASRAGTENNEQFF
D: -; V: TRBV29-1; size: -; J: TRBJ1-1; DNA: TGCAGCGTCGAGATGAACACTGAAGCTTTCTTT; CDR3: CSVEMNTEAFF
D: TRBD2; V: TRBV7-9; size: -; J: TRBJ2-5; DNA: TGTGCCAGCAGCTTTCTTGGTGCGGGGGGGCCCGAGGAGACCCAGTACTTC; CDR3: CASSFLGAGGPEETQYF
D: -; V: TRBV4-2; size: -; J: TRBJ2-3; DNA: TGTGCCAGCAGCCAAGTTAGCGGTCTAGGCACAGATACGCAGTATTTT; CDR3: CASSQVSGLGTDTQYF
D: TRBD1; V: TRBV27; size: -; J: TRBJ2-2; DNA: TGTGCCAGCAGTTTAGACAGGGGTGAGACCGGGGAGCTGTTTTTT; CDR3: CASSLDRGETGELFF
D: -; V: TRBV6-6; size: -; J: TRBJ2-3; DNA: TGTGCCAGCACCTTAGCGAGTAGCACAGATACGCAGTATTTT; CDR3: CASTLASSTDTQYF
D: -; V: TRBV9; size: -; J: TRBJ1-5; DNA: TGTGCCAGCAGCGTAGGGACGGGGGGAAGTCAGCCCCAGCATTTT; CDR3: CASSVGTGGSQPQHF
D: TRBD2; V: TRBV5-4; size: -; J: TRBJ2-2; DNA: TGTGCCAGCAGCTTAGCGGGAGGGCTGAGCACCGGGGAGCTGTTTTTT; CDR3: CASSLAGGLSTGELFF
D: -; V: TRBV2; size: -; J: TRBJ1-1; DNA: TGTGCCAGCAGTGATCAGGGTATGAACACTGAAGCTTTCTTT; CDR3: CASSDQGMNTEAFF
D: TRBD2; V: TRBV10-3; size: -; J: TRBJ2-7; DNA: TGTGCCATCAGTGAGCCGGCTGGGGCGGGAGGAAAATACGAGCAGTACTTC; CDR3: CAISEPAGAGGKYEQYF
D: -; V: TRBV7-9; size: -; J: TRBJ1-2; DNA: TGTGCCAGCAGCTTAGTTGGGGGAGGCTATGGCTACACCTTC; CDR3: CASSLVGGGYGYTF
D: -; V: TRBV11-3; size: -; J: TRBJ2-2; DNA: TGTGCCAGCAGCTTCGGCGGGGCGGACACCGGGGAGCTGTTTTTT; CDR3: CASSFGGADTGELFF
D: -; V: TRBV9; size: -; J: TRBJ2-7; DNA: TGTGCCAGCAGCGTCGGTCGGGATTCCTACGAGCAGTACTTC; CDR3: CASSVGRDSYEQYF
D: -; V: TRBV29-1; size: -; J: TRBJ2-1; DNA: TGCAGCGTTGAAGCCCACCGGTCCTCCTACAATGAGCAGTTCTTC; CDR3: CSVEAHRSSYNEQFF
D: TRBD2; V: TRBV19; size: -; J: TRBJ2-7; DNA: TGTGCCAGTAGTATGTGGCCTAGCGGATTTTACGAGCAGTACTTC; CDR3: CASSMWPSGFYEQYF
D: -; V: TRBV29-1; size: -; J: TRBJ2-5; DNA: TGCAGTCACAGTCGCCAAGAGACCCAGTACTTC; CDR3: CSHSRQETQYF
D: TRBD2; V: TRBV25-1; size: -; J: TRBJ2-2; DNA: TGTGCCAGCAGTGGGTGGGGAGCGGGAAACACCGGGGAGCTGTTTTTT; CDR3: CASSGWGAGNTGELFF
D: TRBD2; V: TRBV4-1; size: -; J: TRBJ2-7; DNA: TGCGCCAGCAGCCAACGGGGGGGCAGTTTGTACGAGCAGTACTTC; CDR3: CASSQRGGSLYEQYF
D: -; V: TRBV28; size: once; J: TRBJ1-1; DNA: TGTGCCAGCTCCCCCCCAGGGAAGAACACTGAAGCTTTCTTT; CDR3: CASSPPGKNTEAFF
D: -; V: TRBV28; size: -; J: TRBJ2-6; DNA: TGTGCCAGCAGTTTTTTCCCGTCTGGGGCCAACGTCCTGACTTTC; CDR3: CASSFFPSGANVLTF
D: TRBD2; V: TRBV5-6; size: -; J: TRBJ2-2; DNA: TGTGCCAGCAGCTTGATGACTAGCGGGGGGCACACCGGGGAGCTGTTTTTT; CDR3: CASSLMTSGGHTGELFF
D: -; V: TRBV19; size: once; J: TRBJ1-6; DNA: TGTGCCAGTAGTATGTCGCCCAGCGGGTGGAATAATTCACCCCTCCACTTT; CDR3: CASSMSPSGWNNSPLHF
D: TRBD2; V: TRBV4-2; size: once; J: TRBJ2-7; DNA: TGTGCCAGCAGCCAAGGGGCTAGCGGGAGCTACGAGCAGTACTTC; CDR3: CASSQGASGSYEQYF
D: -; V: TRBV28; size: -; J: TRBJ2-3; DNA: TGTGCCAGCAGTCCGCGACAGAGCACAGATACGCAGTATTTT; CDR3: CASSPRQSTDTQYF
D: TRBD2; V: TRBV5-1; size: -; J: TRBJ2-1; DNA: TGCGCCAGCAGCTTGTACCCGGGGGGGTTTGACTACAATGAGCAGTTCTTC; CDR3: CASSLYPGGFDYNEQFF
D: TRBD1; V: TRBV11-2; size: once; J: TRBJ2-1; DNA: TGTGCCAGCATCGATTTCCGGGACAGGGGGCGCGGTGAGCAGTTCTTC; CDR3: CASIDFRDRGRGEQFF